This T cell receptor (beta chain) was sequenced in a study of blood T cell repertoires in COVID-19. Study at large: Samples representing acute and convalescent COVID-19 were sourced from the United States, Italy and Spain.

Enrollees, roughly 18 to 90 years old, lived in 24 US areas. Assignment of participants to cohorts was predicated upon participant-reported clinical history. Per the study methods: Scientists estimated how many nucleated cells there were by amplifying reference gene primers. Here immunoSEQ multiplex PCR was the method, and the copy in TCRdb shows in-frame clones only, minus some. D and trimming come from the DNA, and the V and J calls and clone size come from that table. The sample lists approximately 310,000 clones, 80% to 90% occurring once. J was trimmed by 7 bases and V by 1 base; bases with no gene match: 4. This CDR3 has 14 amino acids. Germline CDR1 is SEHNR and CDR2 is FQNEAQ (reference sequence). This clone was detected a few times.

The origin of this receptor is a man under 40 who had recovered from COVID-19. Input material: PBMCs or T cells enriched from blood (not recorded which). The V and J genes are TRBV7-9 and TRBJ2-7, with 10 bases identical to TRBD1. The CDR3 protein is CASSLVGQGLEQYF. The CDR3 DNA reads TGTGCCAGCAGCTTAGTGGGACAGGGGTTGGAGCAGTACTTC.